The subject of this entry is one T cell receptor beta chain. Its antigen is unidentified. The data derive from a study of cytomegalovirus exposure and HLA in healthy donors. About the research overall: Sequencing of about 200 million T cells in an earlier analysis found 100 million or so unique TCR beta sequences. Study observations and caveats: Roughly uniform sequencing depth across donors was assumed, possibly incorrectly. Later, an analysis found that common viral pathogens appeared to be linked with several of the most significant clusters.

The CDR3 loop spans 13 amino acids. The J segment lost 6 bases and the V segment lost 1 base, leaving 1 base of the junction unmatched. Germline CDR1 is SEHNR and CDR2 is FQNEAQ (reference sequence). Each donor was healthy, and each was a bone marrow donor. The PCR ran on 60 Vbeta and 13 Jbeta primers. The assay was immunoSEQ multiplex PCR, and TCRdb's table has in-frame clones only and misses some. The sample contains 110,000 to 150,000 clones, around 84% of which appear only once. Sequencing was carried out using PBMCs. The TCR was taken from a boy aged 2 to 10 in good health and CMV-seronegative. This chain joins TRBV7-9 and TRBJ2-7; 9 bases align to TRBD1. CDR3 DNA sequence: TGTGCCAGCAGCTTAGACAGGGGGCGCGAGCAGTACTTC. Its protein product is CASSLDRGREQYF.